This T cell receptor (beta chain) was identified during a study of beta chain features in type 1 diabetes. Study conclusions and caveats: A moderate, significant TCRB CDR3 shortening appeared in type 1 diabetes across four CD4+ subsets.

The CDR3 is 12 amino acids. CDR1 is LNHDA and CDR2 is SQIVND in the germline V gene (reference sequence). The V end was cut by 5 bases, the J end by 3 bases, with 8 bases between. As to this clone: Its target is unknown.

The whole isolated RNA underwent reverse transcription, so sequencing captured expressed TCRB transcripts. The repertoire was sequenced with immunoSEQ multiplex PCR; TCRdb's copy has only in-frame clones and lacks some. The data hold about 650,000 clones, with around 12% observed a single time. The sequenced sample consisted of naive CD4+ T cells from blood. The chain is built from TRBV19 and TRBJ2-7; D call uncertain. The receptor was isolated from a man in his thirties or forties with type 1 diabetes. The CDR3 DNA reads as TGTGCCAGTAGTGCCCGAGGCTACGAGCAGTACTTC. Protein: CASSARGYEQYF.